The T cell receptor (beta chain) under discussion was sequenced for a study of blood T cell repertoires in COVID-19. The wider study: Italy, Spain and the United States were the sources of the convalescent and acute COVID-19 samples. In each case, the material was cDNA or gDNA derived from T cells, B-cell-depleted T cells, or PBMCs.

Between the trimmed V and J ends, which lost 5 bases and 2 bases, there was a span of 13 bases. Germline CDR1 is SGHTA and CDR2 is FQGNSA. The CDR3 contains 14 residues. Authors' methods: Estimation of nucleated cell counts was performed using reference gene primer amplification. Produced via immunoSEQ multiplex PCR; TCRdb's table is partial and in-frame only. The DNA was the basis for D and trimming; V, J and clone size are from that table. This sample has about 230,000 clones, with approximately 82% found just once. The gene calls are TRBV7-2 and TRBJ2-7; a weak D match, TRBD1 (6 bases). The specimen was peripheral blood. The source is a woman aged 70-85 years with active or convalescent COVID-19. This CDR3 reads CASSRDRYTYEQYF. CDR3 nucleotide sequence: TGTGCCAGCAGCCGCGACAGGTATACCTACGAGCAGTACTTC.